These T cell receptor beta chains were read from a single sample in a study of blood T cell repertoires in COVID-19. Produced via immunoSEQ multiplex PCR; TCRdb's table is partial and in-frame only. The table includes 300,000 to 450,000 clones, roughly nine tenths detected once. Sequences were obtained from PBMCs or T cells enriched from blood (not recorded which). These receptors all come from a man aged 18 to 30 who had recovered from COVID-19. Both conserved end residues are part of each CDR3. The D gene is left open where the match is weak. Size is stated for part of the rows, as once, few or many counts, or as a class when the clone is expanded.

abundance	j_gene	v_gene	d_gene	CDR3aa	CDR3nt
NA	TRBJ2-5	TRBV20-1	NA	CSASSVKETQYF	TGCAGTGCTAGTTCAGTGAAAGAGACCCAGTACTTC
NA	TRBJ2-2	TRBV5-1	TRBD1	CASSWGQDSGELFF	TGCGCCAGCAGCTGGGGACAGGATAGCGGGGAGCTGTTTTTT
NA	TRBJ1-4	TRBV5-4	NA	CASSLGQLNEKLFF	TGTGCCAGCAGCTTGGGACAGCTTAATGAAAAACTGTTTTTT
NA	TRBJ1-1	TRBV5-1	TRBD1	CASSLDPGGSTEAFF	TGCGCCAGCAGCTTGGATCCAGGGGGGAGTACTGAAGCTTTCTTT
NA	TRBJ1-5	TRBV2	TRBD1	CASSDEKTGGGSNQPQHF	TGTGCCAGCAGTGACGAGAAGACAGGGGGTGGTAGCAATCAGCCCCAGCATTTT
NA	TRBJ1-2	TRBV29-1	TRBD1	CSVEDGTGAANYGYTF	TGCAGCGTTGAAGATGGAACAGGGGCAGCTAACTATGGCTACACCTTC
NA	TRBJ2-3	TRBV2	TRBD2	CAMSERESTDTQYF	TGTGCCATGTCGGAGCGGGAGAGCACAGATACGCAGTATTTT
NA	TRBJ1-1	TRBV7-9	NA	CASSFRQVMNTEAFF	TGTGCCAGCAGCTTCCGACAGGTAATGAACACTGAAGCTTTCTTT
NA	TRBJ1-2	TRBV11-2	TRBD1	CASSSVQGTYGYTF	TGTGCCAGCAGCTCCGTACAGGGGACTTATGGCTACACCTTC
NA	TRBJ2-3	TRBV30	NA	CAWSRRQGRADTQYF	TGTGCCTGGAGTCGAAGACAGGGGAGGGCAGATACGCAGTATTTT
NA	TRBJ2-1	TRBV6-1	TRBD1	CASSDHGQGREQFF	TGTGCCAGCAGTGACCACGGACAGGGCAGGGAGCAGTTCTTC
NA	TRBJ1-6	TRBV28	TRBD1	CASSLYSGQSNSPLHF	TGTGCCAGCAGTTTATACTCGGGACAGAGTAATTCACCCCTCCACTTT
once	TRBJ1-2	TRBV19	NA	CASGAAPLYGYTF	TGTGCCAGTGGGGCAGCACCCCTCTATGGCTACACCTTC
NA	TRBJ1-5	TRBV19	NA	CASKGVQPQHF	TGTGCCAGTAAGGGGGTTCAGCCCCAGCATTTT
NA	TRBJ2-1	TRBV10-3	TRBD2	CAIRTIAGNSYNEQFF	TGTGCCATCAGGACTATAGCGGGAAATTCATACAATGAGCAGTTCTTC
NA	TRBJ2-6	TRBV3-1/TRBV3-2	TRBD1	CASSQHLQGSGANVLTF	TGTGCCAGCAGCCAACATCTACAGGGGTCTGGGGCCAACGTCCTGACTTTC
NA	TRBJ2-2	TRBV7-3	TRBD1	CASSIHGTANTGELFF	TGTGCCAGCAGCATCCACGGGACAGCGAACACCGGGGAGCTGTTTTTT
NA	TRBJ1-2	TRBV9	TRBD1	CASSVGQGPYGYTF	TGTGCCAGCAGCGTCGGACAGGGGCCCTATGGCTACACCTTC
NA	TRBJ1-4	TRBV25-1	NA	CASNKNREGATNEKLFF	TGTGCCAGCAATAAGAACAGGGAGGGCGCAACTAATGAAAAACTGTTTTTT
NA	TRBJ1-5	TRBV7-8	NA	CASSPREGNQPQHF	TGTGCCAGCAGCCCCCGTGAGGGCAATCAGCCCCAGCATTTT
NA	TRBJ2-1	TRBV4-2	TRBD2	CASSQEGLAGSYNEQFF	TGTGCCAGCAGCCAAGAGGGACTAGCGGGCTCCTACAATGAGCAGTTCTTC
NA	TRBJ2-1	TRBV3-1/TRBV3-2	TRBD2	CASRAAGVSYNEQFF	TGTGCCAGCAGGGCGGCGGGGGTGTCCTACAATGAGCAGTTCTTC
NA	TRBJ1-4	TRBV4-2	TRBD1	CASSQGTGGAGEKLFF	TGTGCCAGCAGCCAGGGGACAGGGGGCGCAGGAGAAAAACTGTTTTTT
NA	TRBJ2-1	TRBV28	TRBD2	CASSPPGPKRAGDFNEQFF	TGTGCCAGCAGTCCCCCCGGGCCCAAACGAGCGGGAGACTTCAATGAGCAGTTCTTC
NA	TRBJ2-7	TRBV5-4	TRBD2	CASSRGGGEQYF	TGTGCCAGCAGCCGTGGGGGGGGCGAGCAGTACTTC
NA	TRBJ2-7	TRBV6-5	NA	CASSFQQGTYEQYF	TGTGCCAGCAGTTTTCAACAGGGAACCTACGAGCAGTACTTC
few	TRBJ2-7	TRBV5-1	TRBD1	CASSLAQGVSYEQYF	TGCGCCAGCAGCTTGGCACAGGGGGTCTCCTACGAGCAGTACTTC
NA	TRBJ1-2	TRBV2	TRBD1	CASSLRTGGNYGYTF	TGTGCCAGCAGCCTTCGGACAGGGGGGAACTATGGCTACACCTTC
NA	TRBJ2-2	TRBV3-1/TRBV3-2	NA	CASSPGVTGELFF	TGTGCCAGCAGCCCCGGTGTCACCGGGGAGCTGTTTTTT
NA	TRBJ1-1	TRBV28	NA	CASSLKSGRMNTEAFF	TGTGCCAGCAGCTTGAAATCAGGGAGGATGAACACTGAAGCTTTCTTT
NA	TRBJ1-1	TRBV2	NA	CASSTGLSPEAFF	TGTGCCAGCAGTACCGGGTTGAGCCCTGAAGCTTTCTTT
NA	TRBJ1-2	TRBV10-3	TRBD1	CAISEWGQNYGYTF	TGTGCCATCAGTGAGTGGGGACAGAACTATGGCTACACCTTC
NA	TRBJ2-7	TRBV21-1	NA	CASSSKGAKEQYF	TGTGCCAGCAGCAGTAAGGGGGCGAAGGAGCAGTACTTC
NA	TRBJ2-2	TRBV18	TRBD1	CASSLGQGGTGELFF	TGTGCCAGCTCCCTGGGACAGGGTGGCACCGGGGAGCTGTTTTTT
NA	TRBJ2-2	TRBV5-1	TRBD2	CASSLATGGPPGELFF	TGCGCCAGCAGCTTGGCAACGGGGGGGCCTCCCGGGGAGCTGTTTTTT
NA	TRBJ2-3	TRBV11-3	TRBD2	CASSYSGGPIGTDTQYF	TGTGCCAGCAGCTATAGCGGGGGTCCAATTGGCACAGATACGCAGTATTTT
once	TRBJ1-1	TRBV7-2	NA	CASSLDRVARAFF	TGTGCCAGCAGCTTAGACCGAGTCGCAAGAGCTTTCTTT
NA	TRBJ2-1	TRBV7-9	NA	CASSPRTVEQFF	TGTGCCAGCAGCCCCAGGACTGTTGAGCAGTTCTTC
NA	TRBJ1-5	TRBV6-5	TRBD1	CASRGQGFGQPQHF	TGTGCCAGCAGAGGACAGGGTTTTGGTCAGCCCCAGCATTTT
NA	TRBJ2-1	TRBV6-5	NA	CASSYSADPYNEQFF	TGTGCCAGCAGTTACTCAGCGGACCCCTACAATGAGCAGTTCTTC
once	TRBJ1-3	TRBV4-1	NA	CASSQLGLSGNTIYF	TGCGCCAGCAGCCAACTAGGCCTCTCTGGAAACACCATATATTTT
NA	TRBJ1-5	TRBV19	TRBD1	CASRDRLGNSQPQHF	TGTGCCAGTAGGGACAGGCTCGGGAATAGTCAGCCCCAGCATTTT
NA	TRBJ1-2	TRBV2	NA	CASSGTYYGYTF	TGTGCCAGCAGCGGGACTTACTATGGCTACACCTTC
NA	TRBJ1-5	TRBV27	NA	CASSLGREGNQPQHF	TGTGCCAGCAGTTTGGGCAGGGAGGGCAATCAGCCCCAGCATTTT
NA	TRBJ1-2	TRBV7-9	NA	CASSLVRTPDGYTF	TGTGCCAGCAGCTTAGTTCGGACACCCGATGGCTACACCTTC
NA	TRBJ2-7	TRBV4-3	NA	CASSRAGNSYEQYF	TGCGCCAGCAGCCGGGCAGGGAATTCCTACGAGCAGTACTTC
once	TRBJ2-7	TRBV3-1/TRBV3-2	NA	CASSQGAGREQYF	TGTGCCAGCAGCCAAGGAGCTGGGCGCGAGCAGTACTTC
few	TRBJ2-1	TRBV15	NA	CATSRVGAPQFF	TGTGCCACCAGCAGAGTAGGGGCTCCCCAGTTCTTC
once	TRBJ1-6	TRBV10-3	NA	CAIRDYNSPLHF	TGTGCCATCAGGGACTACAATTCACCCCTCCACTTT
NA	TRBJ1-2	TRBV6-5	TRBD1	CASSVTGTADYGYTF	TGTGCCAGCAGCGTTACCGGGACAGCTGACTATGGCTACACCTTC
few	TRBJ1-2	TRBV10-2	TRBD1	CASSEWDSSNGYTF	TGCGCCAGCAGTGAGTGGGACAGTTCAAATGGCTACACCTTC